One and the same sample provided the 12 T cell receptor beta chains below, sequenced in a study of vaccination effects on CD4 cells after COVID-19. Libraries were prepared by immunoSEQ multiplex PCR; TCRdb keeps only in-frame clonotypes and omits some of them. The data contain tens of thousands of clones, about two thirds of them singletons. These TCRs' antigens remain unknown. Subsequent to less than 13 days of culture, CD4+ T cells were isolated. The input for sequencing was CD4+ T cells from PBMCs cultured without peptide, taken before COVID-19 vaccination. The receptors were sampled from a human donor who had a prior SARS-CoV-2 infection.

The rearrangement joins TRBV5-4 to TRBJ2-3, with 10 bases matching TRBD2. The germline CDR1 and CDR2 sequences are SGHNT and YYREEE (reference sequence). This CDR3 region has 16 residues. Losses at the gene ends were 4 bases for V and 1 base for J; bases not matched to a gene: 6. The CDR3 DNA reads TGTGCCAGCAGCAGCGGGGGGGCCCTTGGCACAGATACGCAGTATTTT. Translation gives CASSSGGALGTDTQYF.

The rearrangement links TRBV20-1 to TRBJ2-1; 10 positions match TRBD2. V was clipped by 3 bases and J by 0 bases; unmatched bases: 5. Germline-derived CDR1 and CDR2 are DFQATT and SNEGSKA (reference sequence). The length of the CDR3 is 16 residues. CDR3 sequence reads: CSASSSGSSSYNEQFF. Written as DNA, the CDR3 is TGCAGTGCTAGTTCTAGCGGGAGTAGCTCCTACAATGAGCAGTTCTTC.

V and J are TRBV9 and TRBJ1-3, with 7 bases aligning to TRBD1. Germline CDR1 and CDR2: SGDLS and YYNGEE. Unmatched junction bases numbered 4, after V lost 4 bases and J lost 0 bases. This CDR3 contains 15 residues. The CDR3 nucleotides read TGTGCCAGCAGCCAGACAGGGCTCTCTGGAAACACCATATATTTT. Its protein product is CASSQTGLSGNTIYF.

The V gene is TRBV4-2, the J gene TRBJ2-3; maybe TRBD2 (6 bases). Trimming removed 0 bases from V and 1 base from J, with 14 bases in between. The V gene's germline CDR1 is LGHNA and CDR2 YNFKEQ. The CDR3 runs to 17 residues. This chain's CDR3 is CASSQDERAFRTDTQYF. The CDR3 DNA follows: TGTGCCAGCAGCCAAGATGAGCGGGCATTTCGCACAGATACGCAGTATTTT.

The chain is built from TRBV11-3 and TRBJ2-1; 14 bases agree with TRBD2. The J segment lost 0 bases and the V segment lost 4 bases, leaving 11 bases of the junction unmatched. There are 20 residues in the CDR3. The germline V gene encodes CDR1 SGHNT and CDR2 YENEEA. In nucleotides, the CDR3 is TGTGCCAGCAGCTCAGGGACTAGCGGGAGAAATCGTTACTCCTACAATGAGCAGTTCTTC. Translation gives CASSSGTSGRNRYSYNEQFF.

CDR3 loop: CASSDWLAGGAEFRRSYEQYF. The CDR3 nucleotides read TGTGCCAGCAGTGACTGGCTAGCGGGAGGAGCTGAATTTAGGCGCTCCTACGAGCAGTACTTC. The chain uses TRBV2 and TRBJ2-7; 11 nucleotides agree with TRBD2. The CDR3 has 21 amino acids. CDR1 is SNHLY and CDR2 is FYNNEI in the germline V gene. V shed 3 bases and J 0 bases; nucleotides not matched to a gene: 19.

This chain connects TRBV4-2 to TRBJ1-4; possible D gene TRBD1, 6 bases. V lost 0 bases and J lost 8, with 16 bases in between. In germline, CDR1 is LGHNA, CDR2 YNFKEQ. This CDR3 comprises 16 residues. CDR3 amino acids: CASSQDKLLGAEKLFF. CDR3 DNA: TGTGCCAGCAGCCAAGATAAGTTGTTGGGGGCCGAAAAACTGTTTTTT.

J is TRBJ1-5 and V is TRBV6-5; 8 nucleotides match TRBD1. The trim removed 11 bases at V and 2 bases at J, leaving 5 bases unmatched. This CDR3 contains 13 residues. Looked up from germline, CDR1 is MNHEY and CDR2 is SVGAGI. CDR3 DNA: TGTGCCCGGACGGGACAGGGCAATCAGCCCCAGCATTTT. Translation gives CARTGQGNQPQHF.

This clone occurred once. The CDR3 protein is CASSTDQETQYF. For the CDR3, the DNA is TGCGCCAGCAGCACAGACCAAGAGACCCAGTACTTC. V and J are TRBV5-1 and TRBJ2-5; D gene uncertain. CDR3 length: 12 amino acids. Germline CDR1 is SGHRS and CDR2 is YFSETQ. V gave up 4 bases and J gave up 0 bases, with 4 bases separating them.

This clone was found a few times. The chain has TRBV7-9 and TRBJ1-5; D gene ambiguous. The CDR3 length is 14 residues. The germline V gene has CDR1 SEHNR and CDR2 FQNEAQ (reference sequence). Between the trimmed V and J ends, which lost 1 base and 4 bases, there was a span of 8 bases. The DNA of the CDR3 is TGTGCCAGCAGCTTAGATCGAAAAAATCAGCCCCAGCATTTT. The encoded protein is CASSLDRKNQPQHF.

The chain recombines TRBV28 with TRBJ1-5, with D tentatively TRBD1 (6 bases). Deletions cut 4 bases from V and 2 bases from J, with 12 bases between. The CDR3 is made up of 15 amino acids. Germline loops: CDR1 MDHEN, CDR2 SYDVKM. The CDR3 bases are TGTGCCAGCAGTTCGACAGGAACCGGCAATCAGCCCCAGCATTTT. Amino acid sequence: CASSSTGTGNQPQHF.

Here the CDR3 reads CASSSPGLAGGPPDTQYF. CDR3 sequence (DNA): TGTGCCAGCAGCTCCCCGGGACTAGCGGGGGGGCCCCCAGATACGCAGTATTTT. This chain uses TRBV11-2 with TRBJ2-3; the match to TRBD2 covers 16 bases. Germline loops: CDR1 SGHAT, CDR2 FQNNGV. V lost 4 bases and J lost 4; bases outside the gene matches: 8. The CDR3 runs to 18 residues.